The TCR beta chain under discussion was sequenced for a study of early T cells in non-severe SARS-CoV-2 infection. The ends were cut back, 6 bases at V and 3 bases at J, with 15 bases in the middle. This CDR3 region has 15 residues. Per germline, CDR1 SGHVS and CDR2 FNYEAQ. Separate cDNA molecules each had unique molecular identifiers attached to them. TCRdb fed the 5' RACE reads into MiXCR, producing one record per CDR3 protein. The table lists under 85,000 distinct CDR3 sequences, 12% of them singletons. Only a few counts were recorded for this clonotype. Sequenced sample: whole blood. V gene TRBV7-6 combines with J gene TRBJ2-1; no clear D. The receptor was isolated from an adult who was a healthcare worker with PCR-confirmed SARS-CoV-2 infection or an uninfected control (not recorded which). The CDR3 nucleotides are TGTGCCAGCAGTACCGGTAACGCCGGCTACAATGAGCAGTTCTTC. This encodes CASSTGNAGYNEQFF.